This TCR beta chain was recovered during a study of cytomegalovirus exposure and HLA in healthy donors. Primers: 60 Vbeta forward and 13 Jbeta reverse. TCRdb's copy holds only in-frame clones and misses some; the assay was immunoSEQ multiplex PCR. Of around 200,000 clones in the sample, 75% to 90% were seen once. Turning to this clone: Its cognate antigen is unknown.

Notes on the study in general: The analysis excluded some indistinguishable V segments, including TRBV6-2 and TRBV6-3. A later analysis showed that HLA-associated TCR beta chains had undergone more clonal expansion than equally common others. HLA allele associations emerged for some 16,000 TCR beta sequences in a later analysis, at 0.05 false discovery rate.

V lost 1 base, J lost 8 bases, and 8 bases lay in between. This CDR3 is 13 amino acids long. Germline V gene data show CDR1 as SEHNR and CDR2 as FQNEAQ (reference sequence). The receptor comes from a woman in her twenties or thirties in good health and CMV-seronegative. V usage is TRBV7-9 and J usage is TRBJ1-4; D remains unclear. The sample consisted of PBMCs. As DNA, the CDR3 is TGTGCCAGCAGCTTAGACTCGGTCGAAAAACTGTTTTTT. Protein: CASSLDSVEKLFF.